This T cell receptor (beta chain) was obtained from a study of CXCR3-negative and CXCR3-positive naive CD8 T cells. To note about this clonotype: The antigen is undetermined.

Sorts performed in triplicate captured 300,000 or so cells each from every CD8+ T cell subset. Study outcomes and limitations: Researchers reported similar TRBV-TRBJ usage in naive CXCR3-negative and CXCR3-positive cells, though memory differed. Similarly elevated diversity marked both naive subsets, with memory CD8+ cells showing far lower diversity.

The method, 5' RACE with UMI labels, was used to prepare the TRB cDNA libraries. Using the 5' RACE reads, TCRdb records one entry per CDR3 protein without DNA. The table gives 45,000 to 60,000 distinct CDR3 sequences; the top ten clones make up 20% of it. Per germline, CDR1 MGHRA and CDR2 YSYEKL. The CDR3 totals 14 residues. Sequenced input: memory CD8+ T cells from blood. The receptor was derived from a human donor in good health. Some clones in this sample may be carry-over from other donors' samples. The J gene is TRBJ2-7, the V gene TRBV4-1; the TCRdb call, TRBD1, lacks DNA for checking. The CDR3 loop is CASSPISDSYEQYF.